Shown below are 7 T cell receptor beta chains from a single sample sequenced in a study of tumor and adjacent non-tumor tissue in lung cancer. RNA was extracted from bulk tissue without any cell sorting. Three rounds of nested PCR, following a modified ARM-PCR protocol, produced the TCRbeta library. TCRdb independently ran MiXCR on the multiplex PCR reads; one entry per CDR3 protein. The profile shows tens of thousands of distinct CDR3 sequences, around 64% of them singletons. The sample was lung tumor tissue. All receptors come from a man aged 60 to 69 with non-small cell lung cancer.

This clonotype was seen just once. The chain links TRBV29-1 to TRBJ2-1; D not certain. CDR3 size: 14 residues. Germline CDR1 is SQVTM and CDR2 is ANQGSEA. The CDR3 nucleotides are TGCATTGCCGACACGTCAAGCTCCTACAATGAGCAGTTCTTC. This encodes CIADTSSSYNEQFF.

The V call is TRBV13, the J call TRBJ1-1; TRBD1 matches 7 bases. After removal of 4 bases from V and 8 bases from J, the junction contained 4 bases not matched to a gene. Germline assignment: CDR1 PRHDT and CDR2 FYEKMQ (reference sequence). This CDR3 is 12 amino acids long. CDR3 sequence reads: CASSSGGGEAFF. CDR3 DNA: TGTGCCAGCAGCTCAGGAGGGGGCGAAGCTTTCTTT.

For this clonotype: The junction departs from the called germline gene at one end, perhaps through a read error. The chain couples TRBV12-3 or TRBV12-4 to TRBJ2-3, with 10 bases aligning to TRBD2. The CDR3 covers 15 residues. CDR3 nucleotide sequence: TGTGCCTGCAGGAAGGGGACTAGCGCCACAGATACGCAGTATTTC. It encodes CACRKGTSATDTQYF.

On this clonotype: The junction differs from germline at one of its ends, possibly a read error. The genes are TRBV11-2 and TRBJ2-6; no clear D. Germline CDR1 SGHAT, CDR2 FQNNGV. There are 15 residues in the CDR3. This CDR3 reads CSSSPPVPGANVLTF. CDR3 DNA sequence: TGTTCCAGCAGCCCGCCGGTCCCTGGGGCCAACGTCCTGACTTTC.

There are a few counts of this clonotype. This may arise from a read error, as a much more abundant clone is one base away. The V call is TRBV12-3 or TRBV12-4, the J call TRBJ2-7; no firm D call. V was shortened by 8 bases and J by 0 bases, with 17 bases between the two germline ends. CDR3 size: 15 residues. CDR3 loop: CASDSWTQVSYEQYF. CDR3 bases: TGTGCCAGCGACTCCTGGACCCAGGTCTCCTACGAGCAGTACTTC.

On this clonotype: At one boundary the junction diverges from the germline segment, which might be a read error. CDR3 residues: CSIEGLADTGKLFF. The DNA of the CDR3 is TGCAGCATTGAAGGGCTAGCGGACACCGGGAAGCTGTTTTTT. V gene TRBV29-1 combines with J gene TRBJ2-2; 7 bases map to TRBD2. The CDR3 contains 14 residues. CDR1 SQVTM and CDR2 ANQGSEA come from the germline V gene.

In this sample, this clonotype turned up once. One end of the junction varies from germline; a read error may be responsible. This chain links TRBV7-3 with TRBJ1-2; D uncertain. CDR3 length: 14 residues. Germline values: CDR1 SGHTA, CDR2 FQGTGA. The CDR3 bases are TGTGCCAGCAGCTTAAACGGAAGTAAGGGTGGCTACACTTTC. Protein product: CASSLNGSKGGYTF.